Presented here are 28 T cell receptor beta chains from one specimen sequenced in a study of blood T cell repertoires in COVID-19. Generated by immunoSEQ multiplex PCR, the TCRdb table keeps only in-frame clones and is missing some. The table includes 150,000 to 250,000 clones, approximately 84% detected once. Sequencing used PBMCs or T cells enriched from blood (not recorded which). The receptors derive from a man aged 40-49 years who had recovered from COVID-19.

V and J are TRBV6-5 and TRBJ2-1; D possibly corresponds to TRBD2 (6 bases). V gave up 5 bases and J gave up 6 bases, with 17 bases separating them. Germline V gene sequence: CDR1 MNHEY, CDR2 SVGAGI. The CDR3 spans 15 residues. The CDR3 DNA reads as TGTGCCAGCAGTCCGTACCGCGGGACGGTCAATGAGCAGTTCTTC. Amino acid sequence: CASSPYRGTVNEQFF.

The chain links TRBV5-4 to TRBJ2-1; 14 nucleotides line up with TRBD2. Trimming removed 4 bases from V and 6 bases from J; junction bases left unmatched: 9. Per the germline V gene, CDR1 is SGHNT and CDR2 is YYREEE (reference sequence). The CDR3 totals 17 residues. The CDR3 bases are TGTGCCAGCAGCCAGGGACTAGCGGGGGCGCTTAGCAATGAGCAGTTCTTC. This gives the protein CASSQGLAGALSNEQFF.

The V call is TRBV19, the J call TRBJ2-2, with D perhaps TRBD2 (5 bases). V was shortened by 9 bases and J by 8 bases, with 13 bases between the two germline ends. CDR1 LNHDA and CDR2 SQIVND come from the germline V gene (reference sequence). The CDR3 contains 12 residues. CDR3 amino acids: CASRGRRGELFF. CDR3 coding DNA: TGTGCCAGCCGGGGTCGGAGGGGGGAGCTGTTTTTT.

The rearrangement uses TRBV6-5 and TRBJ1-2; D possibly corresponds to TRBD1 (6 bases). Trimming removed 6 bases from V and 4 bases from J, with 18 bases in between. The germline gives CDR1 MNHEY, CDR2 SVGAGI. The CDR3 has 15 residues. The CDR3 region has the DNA TGTGCCAGCAGAGGATACAGGGTTGGGGGCTATGGCTACACCTTC. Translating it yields CASRGYRVGGYGYTF.

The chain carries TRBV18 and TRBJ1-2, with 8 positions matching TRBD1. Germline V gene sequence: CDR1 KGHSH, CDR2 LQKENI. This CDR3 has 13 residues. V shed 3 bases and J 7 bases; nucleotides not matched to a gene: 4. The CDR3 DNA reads TGTGCCAGCTCACCGACAGGGGAGCGTGGCTACACCTTC. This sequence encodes CASSPTGERGYTF.

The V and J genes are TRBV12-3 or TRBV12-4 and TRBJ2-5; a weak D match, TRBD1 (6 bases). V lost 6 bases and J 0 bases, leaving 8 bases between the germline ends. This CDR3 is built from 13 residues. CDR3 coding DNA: TGTGCCAGCAGCGGACAGAACCAAGAGACCCAGTACTTC. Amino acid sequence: CASSGQNQETQYF.

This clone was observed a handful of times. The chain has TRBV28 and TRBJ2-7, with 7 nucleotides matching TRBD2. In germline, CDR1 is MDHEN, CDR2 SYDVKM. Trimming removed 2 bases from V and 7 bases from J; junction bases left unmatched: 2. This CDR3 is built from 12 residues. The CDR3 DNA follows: TGTGCCAGCAGTTTAAAGGGAGGGGAGCAGTACTTC. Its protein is CASSLKGGEQYF.

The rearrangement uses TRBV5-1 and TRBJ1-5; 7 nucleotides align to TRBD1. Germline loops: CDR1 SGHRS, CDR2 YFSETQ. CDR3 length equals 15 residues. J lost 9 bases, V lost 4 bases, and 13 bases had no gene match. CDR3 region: CASSPHGQDDGPQHF. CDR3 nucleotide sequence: TGCGCCAGCAGCCCACACGGACAGGACGATGGGCCCCAGCATTTT.

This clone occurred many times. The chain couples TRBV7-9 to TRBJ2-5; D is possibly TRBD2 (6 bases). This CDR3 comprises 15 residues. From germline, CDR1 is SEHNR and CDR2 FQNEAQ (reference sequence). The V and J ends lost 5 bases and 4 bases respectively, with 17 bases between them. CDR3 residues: CASSPVLAAGETQYF. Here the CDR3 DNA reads TGTGCCAGCAGCCCAGTACTAGCCGCTGGAGAGACCCAGTACTTC.

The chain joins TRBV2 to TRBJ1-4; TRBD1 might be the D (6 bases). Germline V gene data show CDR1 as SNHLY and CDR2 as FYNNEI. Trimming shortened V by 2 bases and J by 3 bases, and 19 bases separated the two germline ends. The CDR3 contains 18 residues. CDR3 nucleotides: TGTGCCAGCAGTGAATCGATACGAATCACAGGGTCTAATGAAAAACTGTTTTTT. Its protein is CASSESIRITGSNEKLFF.

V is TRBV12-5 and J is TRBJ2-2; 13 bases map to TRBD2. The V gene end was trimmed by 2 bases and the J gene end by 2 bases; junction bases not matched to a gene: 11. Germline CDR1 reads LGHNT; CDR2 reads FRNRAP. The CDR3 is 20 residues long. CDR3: CASGLLNRTSGGLNTGELFF. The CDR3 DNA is TGTGCTAGTGGTTTGTTGAACAGGACTAGCGGGGGCCTTAACACCGGGGAGCTGTTTTTT.

CDR3 residues: CATSDGTGGEELFF. CDR3 sequence (DNA): TGTGCCACCAGCGACGGGACAGGGGGCGAAGAACTGTTTTTT. This rearrangement joins TRBV15 to TRBJ1-4; 12 nucleotides match TRBD1. There are 14 residues in the CDR3. V gave up 5 bases and J gave up 12 bases; unmatched junction bases: 7. The germline V gene has CDR1 LNHNV and CDR2 YYDKDF (reference sequence).

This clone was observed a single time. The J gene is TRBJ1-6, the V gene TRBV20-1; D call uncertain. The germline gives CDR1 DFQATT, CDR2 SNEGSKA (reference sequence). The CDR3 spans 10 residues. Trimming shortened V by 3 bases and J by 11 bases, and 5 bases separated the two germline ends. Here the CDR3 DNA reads TGCAGTGCTAGTGGGCCACCCCTCCACTTT. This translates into CSASGPPLHF.

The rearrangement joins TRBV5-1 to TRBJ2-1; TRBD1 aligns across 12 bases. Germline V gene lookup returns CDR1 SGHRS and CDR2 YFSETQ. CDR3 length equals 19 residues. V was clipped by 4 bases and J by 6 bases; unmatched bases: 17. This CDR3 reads CASSPGQGAARGFFNEQFF. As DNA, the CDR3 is TGCGCCAGCAGCCCGGGACAGGGGGCGGCGAGGGGGTTTTTCAATGAGCAGTTCTTC.

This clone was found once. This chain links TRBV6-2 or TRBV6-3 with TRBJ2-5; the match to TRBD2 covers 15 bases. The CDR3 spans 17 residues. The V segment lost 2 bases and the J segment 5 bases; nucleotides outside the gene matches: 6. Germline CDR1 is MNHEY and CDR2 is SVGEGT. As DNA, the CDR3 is TGTGCCAGCAGTTACCTGGGACTAGCGGGGGGCCGGGAGACCCAGTACTTC. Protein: CASSYLGLAGGRETQYF.

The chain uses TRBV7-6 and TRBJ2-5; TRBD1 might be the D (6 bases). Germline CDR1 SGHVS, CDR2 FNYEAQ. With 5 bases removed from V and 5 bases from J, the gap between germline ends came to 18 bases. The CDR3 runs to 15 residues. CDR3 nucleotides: TGTGCCAGCAGCCCAACGGGAACTAGGGGGGAGACCCAGTACTTC. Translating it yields CASSPTGTRGETQYF.

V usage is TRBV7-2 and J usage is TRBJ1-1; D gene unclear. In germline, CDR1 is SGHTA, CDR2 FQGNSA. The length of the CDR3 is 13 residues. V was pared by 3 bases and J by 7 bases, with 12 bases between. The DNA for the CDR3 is TGTGCCAGCAGCTTCGCCGACACGAGTGAAGCTTTCTTT. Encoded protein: CASSFADTSEAFF.

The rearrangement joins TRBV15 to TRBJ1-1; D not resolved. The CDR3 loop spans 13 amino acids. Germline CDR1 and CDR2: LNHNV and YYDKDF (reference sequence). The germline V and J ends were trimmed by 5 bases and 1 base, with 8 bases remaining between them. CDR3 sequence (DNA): TGTGCCACCAGCGGCCCCACGAACACTGAAGCTTTCTTT. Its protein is CATSGPTNTEAFF.

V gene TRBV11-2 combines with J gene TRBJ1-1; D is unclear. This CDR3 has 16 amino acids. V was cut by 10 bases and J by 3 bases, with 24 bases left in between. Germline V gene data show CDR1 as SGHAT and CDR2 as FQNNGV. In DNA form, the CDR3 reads TGTGCCACCTCAATCACAGTCGGGAGGAGAGACACTGAAGCTTTCTTT. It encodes CATSITVGRRDTEAFF. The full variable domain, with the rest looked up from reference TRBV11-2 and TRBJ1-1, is EAGVAQSPRYKIIEKRQSVAFWCNPISGHATLYWYQQILGQGPKLLIQFQNNGVVDDSQLPKDRFSAERLKGVDSTLKIQPAKLEDSAVYLCATSITVGRRDTEAFFGQGTRLTVV.

The CDR3 DNA reads as TGTGCCAGTAGCCGGGGGGACCCCTATGGCTACACCTTC. Translated, it gives CASSRGDPYGYTF. The genes are TRBV19 and TRBJ1-2; TRBD1 might be the D (5 bases). Looked up from germline, CDR1 is LNHDA and CDR2 is SQIVND (reference sequence). CDR3 length equals 13 residues. V was shortened by 6 bases and J by 4 bases, with 12 bases between the two germline ends.

In DNA, the CDR3 is TGTGCCAGCAGCTTCGGACTAGCGGAAGGGGATACGCAGTATTTT. Protein sequence: CASSFGLAEGDTQYF. This rearrangement joins TRBV11-2 to TRBJ2-3, with TRBD2 matching 10 bases. Germline V gene data show CDR1 as SGHAT and CDR2 as FQNNGV. The CDR3 consists of 15 residues. V lost 3 bases and J lost 6; bases outside the gene matches: 6.

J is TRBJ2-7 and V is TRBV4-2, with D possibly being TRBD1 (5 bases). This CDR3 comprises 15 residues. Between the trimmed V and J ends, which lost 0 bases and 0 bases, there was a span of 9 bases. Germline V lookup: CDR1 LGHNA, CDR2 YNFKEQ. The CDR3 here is CASSQDVRASYEQYF. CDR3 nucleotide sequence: TGTGCCAGCAGCCAAGATGTCAGGGCCTCCTACGAGCAGTACTTC.

CDR3 sequence reads: CATSGPGQGTYEQYF. The CDR3 bases are TGTGCCACCAGTGGGCCGGGACAGGGAACCTACGAGCAGTACTTC. The gene calls are TRBV24-1 and TRBJ2-7, with TRBD1 identical over 9 bases. Unmatched junction bases numbered 6, after V lost 5 bases and J lost 2 bases. Per the germline V gene, CDR1 is KGHDR and CDR2 is SFDVKD. The CDR3 consists of 15 residues.

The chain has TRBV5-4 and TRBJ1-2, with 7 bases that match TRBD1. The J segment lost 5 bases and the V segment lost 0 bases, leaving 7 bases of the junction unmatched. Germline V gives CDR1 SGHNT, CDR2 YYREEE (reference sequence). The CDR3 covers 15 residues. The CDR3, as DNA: TGTGCCAGCAGCTTGGCAGGGGGTGGGCTTTATGGCTACACCTTC. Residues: CASSLAGGGLYGYTF.

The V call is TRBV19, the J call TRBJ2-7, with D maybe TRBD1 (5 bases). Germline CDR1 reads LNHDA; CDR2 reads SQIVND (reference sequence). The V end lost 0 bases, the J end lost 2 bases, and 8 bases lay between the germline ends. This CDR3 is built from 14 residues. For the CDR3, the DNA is TGTGCCAGTAGTATAGATGACAGAGCCTACGAGCAGTACTTC. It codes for CASSIDDRAYEQYF.

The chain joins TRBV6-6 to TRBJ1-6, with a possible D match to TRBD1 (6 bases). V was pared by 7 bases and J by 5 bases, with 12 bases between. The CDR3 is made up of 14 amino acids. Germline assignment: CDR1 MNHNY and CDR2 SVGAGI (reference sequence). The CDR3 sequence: CASTETGDNSPLHF. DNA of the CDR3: TGTGCCAGCACCGAGACAGGAGATAATTCACCCCTCCACTTT.

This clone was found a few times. The CDR3 here is CASSLTSREKLFF. The CDR3 DNA reads TGTGCCAGCAGCTTAACAAGCAGGGAAAAACTGTTTTTT. The gene calls are TRBV7-2 and TRBJ1-4, with D unresolved. Germline lookup yields CDR1 SGHTA and CDR2 FQGNSA. The CDR3 extends over 13 amino acids. Trimming removed 2 bases from V and 8 bases from J, with 9 bases in between. Looking up the rest from reference TRBV7-2 and TRBJ1-4 gives the full variable domain: GAGVSQSPSNKVTEKGKDVELRCDPISGHTALYWYRQSLGQGLEFLIYFQGNSAPDKSGLPSDRFSAERTGGSVSTLTIQRTQQEDSAVYLCASSLTSREKLFFGSGTQLSVL.

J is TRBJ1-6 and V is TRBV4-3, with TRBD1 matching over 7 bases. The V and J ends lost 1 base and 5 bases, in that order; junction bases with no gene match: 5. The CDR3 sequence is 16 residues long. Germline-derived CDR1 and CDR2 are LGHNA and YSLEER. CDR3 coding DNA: TGCGCCAGCAGCCAAGCCGTTGGGACAGATAATTCACCCCTCCACTTT. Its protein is CASSQAVGTDNSPLHF.